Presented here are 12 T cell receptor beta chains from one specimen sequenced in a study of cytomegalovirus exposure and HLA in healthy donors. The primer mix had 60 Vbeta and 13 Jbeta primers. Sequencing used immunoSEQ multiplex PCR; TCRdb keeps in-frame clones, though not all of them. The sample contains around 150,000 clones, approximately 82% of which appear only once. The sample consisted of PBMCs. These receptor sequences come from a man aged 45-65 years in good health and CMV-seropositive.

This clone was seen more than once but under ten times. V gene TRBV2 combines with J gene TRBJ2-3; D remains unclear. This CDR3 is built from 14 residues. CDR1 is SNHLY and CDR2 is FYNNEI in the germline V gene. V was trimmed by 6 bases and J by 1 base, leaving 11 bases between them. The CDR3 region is CASSPWRGTDTQYF. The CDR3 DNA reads TGTGCCAGCAGCCCATGGAGAGGCACAGATACGCAGTATTTT.

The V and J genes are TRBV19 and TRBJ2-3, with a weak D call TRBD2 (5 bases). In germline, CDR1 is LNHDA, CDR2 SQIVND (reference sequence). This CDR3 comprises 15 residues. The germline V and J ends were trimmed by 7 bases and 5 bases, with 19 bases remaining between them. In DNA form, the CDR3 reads TGTGCCAGTATTGACTCCGGAGGTAGTAGAGATACGCAGTATTTT. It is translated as CASIDSGGSRDTQYF.

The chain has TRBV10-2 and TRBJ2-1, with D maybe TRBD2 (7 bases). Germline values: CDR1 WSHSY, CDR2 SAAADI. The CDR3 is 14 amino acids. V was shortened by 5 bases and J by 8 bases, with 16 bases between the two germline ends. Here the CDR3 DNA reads TGCGCCAGCAGTTTCAGTCAGGGGAGGGATGAGCAGTTCTTC. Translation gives CASSFSQGRDEQFF.

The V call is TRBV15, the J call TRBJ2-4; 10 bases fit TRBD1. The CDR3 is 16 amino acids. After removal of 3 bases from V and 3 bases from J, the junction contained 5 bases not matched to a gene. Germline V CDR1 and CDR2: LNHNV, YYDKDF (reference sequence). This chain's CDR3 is CATSRIGTGVKNIQYF. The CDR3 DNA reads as TGTGCCACCAGCAGGATCGGGACAGGGGTCAAAAACATTCAGTACTTC.

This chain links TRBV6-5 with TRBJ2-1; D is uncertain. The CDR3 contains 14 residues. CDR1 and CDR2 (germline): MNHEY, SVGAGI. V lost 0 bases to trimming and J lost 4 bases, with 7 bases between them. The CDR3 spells CASSYSGAYNEQFF. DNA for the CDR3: TGTGCCAGCAGTTACTCAGGAGCTTACAATGAGCAGTTCTTC.

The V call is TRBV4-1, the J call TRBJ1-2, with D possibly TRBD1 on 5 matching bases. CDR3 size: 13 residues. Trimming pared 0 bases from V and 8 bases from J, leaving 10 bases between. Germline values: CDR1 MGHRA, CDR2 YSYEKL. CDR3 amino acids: CASSQEQARGYTF. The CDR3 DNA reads TGCGCCAGCAGCCAAGAACAGGCAAGAGGCTACACCTTC.

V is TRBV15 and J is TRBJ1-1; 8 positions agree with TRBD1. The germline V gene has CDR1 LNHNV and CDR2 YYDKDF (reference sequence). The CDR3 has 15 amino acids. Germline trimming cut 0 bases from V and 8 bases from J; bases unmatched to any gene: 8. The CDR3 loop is CATSRDRGLGGEAFF. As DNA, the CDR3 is TGTGCCACCAGCAGAGACAGGGGGCTAGGAGGCGAAGCTTTCTTT.

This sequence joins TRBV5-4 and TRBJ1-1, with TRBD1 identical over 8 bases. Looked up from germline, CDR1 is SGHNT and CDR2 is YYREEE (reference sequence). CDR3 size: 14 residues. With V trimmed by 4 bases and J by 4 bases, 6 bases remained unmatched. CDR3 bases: TGTGCCAGCAGCGAGCAGGGGGCGCGCACTGAAGCTTTCTTT. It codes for CASSEQGARTEAFF.

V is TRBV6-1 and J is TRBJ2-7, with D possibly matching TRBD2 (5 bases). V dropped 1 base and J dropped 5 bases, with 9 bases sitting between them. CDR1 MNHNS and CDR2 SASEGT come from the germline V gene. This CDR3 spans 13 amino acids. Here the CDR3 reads CASSEGGFHEQYV. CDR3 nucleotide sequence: TGTGCCAGCAGTGAAGGAGGGTTCCACGAGCAGTACGTC.

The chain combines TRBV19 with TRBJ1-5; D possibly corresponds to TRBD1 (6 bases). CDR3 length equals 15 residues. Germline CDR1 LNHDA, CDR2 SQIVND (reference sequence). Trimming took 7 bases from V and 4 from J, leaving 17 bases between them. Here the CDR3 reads CASTPGGQLNQPQHF. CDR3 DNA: TGTGCCAGTACCCCCGGAGGACAGCTTAATCAGCCCCAGCATTTT.

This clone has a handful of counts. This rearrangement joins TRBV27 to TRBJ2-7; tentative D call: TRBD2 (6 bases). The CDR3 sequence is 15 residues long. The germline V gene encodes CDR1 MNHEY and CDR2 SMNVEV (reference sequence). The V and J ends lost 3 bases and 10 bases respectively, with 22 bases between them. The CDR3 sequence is CASSLTLPGDEFQYF. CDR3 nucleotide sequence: TGTGCCAGCAGTTTGACTCTACCGGGAGATGAGTTTCAGTACTTC.

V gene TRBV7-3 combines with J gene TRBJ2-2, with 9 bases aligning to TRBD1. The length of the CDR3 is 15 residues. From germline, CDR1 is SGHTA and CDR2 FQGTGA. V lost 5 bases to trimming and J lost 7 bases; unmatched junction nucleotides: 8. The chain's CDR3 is CASSRGDRANGELFF. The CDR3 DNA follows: TGTGCCAGCAGCCGAGGGGACAGGGCGAACGGGGAGCTGTTTTTT.